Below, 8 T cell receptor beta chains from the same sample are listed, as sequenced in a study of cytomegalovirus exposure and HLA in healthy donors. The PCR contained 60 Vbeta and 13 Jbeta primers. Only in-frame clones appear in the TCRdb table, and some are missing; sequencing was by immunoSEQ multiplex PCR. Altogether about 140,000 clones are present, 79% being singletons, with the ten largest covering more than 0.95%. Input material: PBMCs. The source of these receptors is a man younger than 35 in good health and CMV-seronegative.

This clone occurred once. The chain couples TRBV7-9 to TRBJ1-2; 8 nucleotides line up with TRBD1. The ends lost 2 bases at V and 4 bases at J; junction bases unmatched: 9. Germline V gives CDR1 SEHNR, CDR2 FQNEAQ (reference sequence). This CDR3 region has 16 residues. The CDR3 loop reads CASSLHETGGGYGYTF. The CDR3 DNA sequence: TGTGCCAGCAGCTTACACGAAACAGGGGGAGGCTATGGCTACACCTTC.

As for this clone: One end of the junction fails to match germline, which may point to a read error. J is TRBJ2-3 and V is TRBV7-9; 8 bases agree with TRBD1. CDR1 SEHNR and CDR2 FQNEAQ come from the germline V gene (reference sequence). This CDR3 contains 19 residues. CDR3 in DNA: TGTTCCAGCAGCGAACGGGGACAGGTCATATCCTCTAGCACAGATACGCAGTATTTT. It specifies CSSSERGQVISSSTDTQYF.

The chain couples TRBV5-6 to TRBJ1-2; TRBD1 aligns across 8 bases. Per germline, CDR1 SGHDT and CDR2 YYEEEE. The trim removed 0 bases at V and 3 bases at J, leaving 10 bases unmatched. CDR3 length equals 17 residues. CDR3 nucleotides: TGTGCCAGCAGCTTGGTCCTACAGGGGGACCAGGACTATGGCTACACCTTC. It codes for CASSLVLQGDQDYGYTF.

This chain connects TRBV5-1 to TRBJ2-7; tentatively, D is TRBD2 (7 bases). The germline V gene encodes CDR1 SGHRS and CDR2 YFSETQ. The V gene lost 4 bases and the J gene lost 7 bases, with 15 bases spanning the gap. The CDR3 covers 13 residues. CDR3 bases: TGCGCCAGCAGCCCGATGGGGGGGCGGGAGCAGTACTTC. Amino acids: CASSPMGGREQYF.

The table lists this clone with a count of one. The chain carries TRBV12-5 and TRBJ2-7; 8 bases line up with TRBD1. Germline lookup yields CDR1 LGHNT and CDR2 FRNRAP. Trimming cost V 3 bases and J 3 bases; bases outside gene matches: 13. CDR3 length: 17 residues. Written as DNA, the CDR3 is TGTGCTAGTGGTTTTTCACCCTCTTGGGACAGGTACTACGAGCAGTACTTC. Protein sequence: CASGFSPSWDRYYEQYF.

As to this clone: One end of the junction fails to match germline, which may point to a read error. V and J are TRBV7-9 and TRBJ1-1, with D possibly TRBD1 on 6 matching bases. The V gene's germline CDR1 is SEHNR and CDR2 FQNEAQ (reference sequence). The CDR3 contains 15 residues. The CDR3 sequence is CSSSRTTGYGTEAFF. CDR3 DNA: TGTTCCAGCAGCCGAACCACAGGGTACGGCACTGAAGCTTTCTTT.

The CDR3 sequence: CASAYGNTEAFF. The CDR3 DNA follows: TGTGCTAGTGCGTACGGGAACACTGAAGCTTTCTTT. J is TRBJ1-1 and V is TRBV12-5; D not resolved. Germline lookup yields CDR1 LGHNT and CDR2 FRNRAP. This CDR3 spans 12 amino acids. V lost 7 bases and J lost 1, with 7 bases in between.

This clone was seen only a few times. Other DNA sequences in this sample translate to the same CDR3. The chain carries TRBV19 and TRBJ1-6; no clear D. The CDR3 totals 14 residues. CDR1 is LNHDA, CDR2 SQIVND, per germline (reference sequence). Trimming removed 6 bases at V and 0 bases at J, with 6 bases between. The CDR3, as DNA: TGTGCCAGTAGAGAGAGCTCCTATAATTCACCCCTCCACTTT. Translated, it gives CASRESSYNSPLHF.